This T cell receptor (beta chain) derives from a study of CD8 T cells in Susac syndrome. TEMRA cells were FACS-enriched, unlike CD8+ and CD4+ T cells, which were negatively isolated. V trimming: 5 bases; J trimming: 7 bases; junction bases outside the gene matches: 12. CDR1 and CDR2 (germline): PRHDT, FYEKMQ (reference sequence). This CDR3 comprises 16 residues. RNA amounts of roughly 0.45 to 1 ug underwent reverse transcription with random hexamers. The authors amplified TCR beta CDR3 across 54 Vbeta and 13 Jbeta using immunoSEQ multiplex PCR. TCRdb fed the immunoSEQ multiplex PCR reads into MiXCR, producing one record per CDR3 protein. Here the sample spans 120,000 to 150,000 distinct CDR3 sequences, about 95% being singletons.

The V call is TRBV13, the J call TRBJ1-2; TRBD1 aligns across 11 bases. The clonotype was recovered from a human donor with multiple sclerosis. The material sequenced was CD4+ T cells from PBMCs. The CDR3: CASSPGTGGGIGGYTF. CDR3 nucleotide sequence: TGTGCCAGCAGCCCTGGGACAGGGGGAGGCATCGGTGGCTACACCTTC.